These 14 T cell receptor beta chains were sequenced from one sample in a study of shared clonotypes between healthy human individuals. Libraries were prepared by immunoSEQ multiplex PCR; TCRdb keeps only in-frame clonotypes and omits some of them. The sample carries around 2.3 million clones, approximately 96% recorded once. Sequenced material: naive CD4+ T cells sorted from blood. Subset denoted: CD45RA+ positively selected. These receptors came from a man aged 18-30 years in good health.

The genes are TRBV11-2 and TRBJ2-5; D is possibly TRBD2 (5 bases). This CDR3 comprises 15 residues. The V and J ends lost 2 bases and 3 bases respectively, with 13 bases between them. The germline V gene has CDR1 SGHAT and CDR2 FQNNGV. The DNA of the CDR3 is TGTGCCAGCAGCTTATCTCGGCCTAGCAAAGAGACCCAGTACTTC. It codes for CASSLSRPSKETQYF.

The rearrangement joins TRBV7-2 to TRBJ1-2; D is unresolved. Trimming took off 4 bases at V and 5 bases at J, with 8 bases between the two ends. The CDR3 totals 12 residues. Per germline, CDR1 SGHTA and CDR2 FQGNSA. The CDR3 DNA reads as TGTGCCAGCAGCTCGGACGGATATGGCTACACCTTC. Its protein product is CASSSDGYGYTF.

With respect to this clone: The sample carries other DNA sequences with the same CDR3. The chain is built from TRBV18 and TRBJ2-7; D assignment may be TRBD1 or TRBD2 (5 bases each). Germline V gene data show CDR1 as KGHSH and CDR2 as LQKENI. CDR3 size: 14 residues. V was clipped by 2 bases and J by 3 bases, with 11 bases between them. The CDR3 DNA reads as TGTGCCAGCTCACCAGGGACCCCAGACTACGAGCAGTACTTC. As protein: CASSPGTPDYEQYF.

The chain is built from TRBV5-1 and TRBJ2-7, with 8 bases that match TRBD1. The ends lost 0 bases at V and 2 bases at J; junction bases unmatched: 4. Germline-derived CDR1 and CDR2 are SGHRS and YFSETQ. The CDR3 sequence is 15 residues long. Here the CDR3 reads CASSLDGQGTYEQYF. The CDR3 region has the DNA TGCGCCAGCAGCTTGGACGGACAGGGAACCTACGAGCAGTACTTC.

The chain is built from TRBV2 and TRBJ1-2, with a weak D call TRBD1 (5 bases). From germline, CDR1 is SNHLY and CDR2 FYNNEI. This CDR3 comprises 13 residues. V was cut by 4 bases and J by 8 bases, with 14 bases left in between. This CDR3 is CASSVWGEEGYTF. The CDR3 nucleotides read TGTGCCAGCAGTGTTTGGGGGGAGGAGGGCTACACCTTC.

The V and J genes are TRBV5-4 and TRBJ1-6; D not resolved. CDR1 is SGHNT and CDR2 is YYREEE in the germline V gene (reference sequence). The V end was cut by 3 bases, the J end by 0 bases, with 16 bases between. The length of the CDR3 is 18 residues. The chain's CDR3 is CASSWVVSDHSYNSPLHF. CDR3 DNA: TGTGCCAGCAGCTGGGTGGTCTCGGACCACTCCTATAATTCACCCCTCCACTTT.

The chain joins TRBV6-5 to TRBJ2-3, with 7 bases aligning to TRBD1. CDR1 is MNHEY, CDR2 SVGAGI, per germline. Trimming cost V 6 bases and J 2 bases; bases outside gene matches: 5. The CDR3 consists of 14 residues. CDR3 protein: CASSRDSHTDTQYF. CDR3 in DNA: TGTGCCAGCAGCCGGGACAGCCACACAGATACGCAGTATTTT.

J is TRBJ2-3 and V is TRBV19; 11 bases agree with TRBD1. Germline CDR1 LNHDA, CDR2 SQIVND (reference sequence). This CDR3 spans 17 amino acids. J gave up 5 bases and V 3 bases, and 10 bases lay outside the gene matches. The CDR3 loop reads CASSMWGQGVFGDTQYF. CDR3 nucleotides: TGTGCCAGTAGTATGTGGGGACAGGGGGTGTTTGGAGATACGCAGTATTTT.

This chain joins TRBV7-2 and TRBJ2-1; D is perhaps TRBD2 (7 bases). There are 15 residues in the CDR3. The germline V gene has CDR1 SGHTA and CDR2 FQGNSA. V was clipped by 6 bases and J by 3 bases, with 15 bases between them. The CDR3 bases are TGTGCCAGCAGTTGGGGGCGGGGGAGCTACAATGAGCAGTTCTTC. It specifies CASSWGRGSYNEQFF.

CDR3 residues: CASSLFRQGARDEQFF. In nucleotides, the CDR3 is TGTGCCAGCAGTTTATTTCGGCAGGGGGCGCGTGATGAGCAGTTCTTC. The genes are TRBV28 and TRBJ2-1; 8 bases fit TRBD1. Germline CDR1 reads MDHEN; CDR2 reads SYDVKM. The trim removed 1 base at V and 8 bases at J, leaving 10 bases unmatched. The CDR3 sequence is 16 residues long.

This clone was seen a few times. The V and J genes are TRBV6-5 and TRBJ1-2; possible D gene TRBD1, 5 bases. The CDR3 spans 15 residues. Germline loops: CDR1 MNHEY, CDR2 SVGAGI. V was cut by 4 bases and J by 0 bases, with 12 bases left in between. The CDR3 loop is CASSLGVSPNYGYTF. The CDR3, as DNA: TGTGCCAGCAGTTTGGGGGTTTCACCTAACTATGGCTACACCTTC.

This chain's CDR3 is CASSLDRETYNEQFF. In DNA, the CDR3 is TGTGCCAGCAGCTTGGACAGGGAAACCTACAATGAGCAGTTCTTC. This chain joins TRBV5-4 and TRBJ2-1, with D possibly being TRBD1 (6 bases). The CDR3 has 15 residues. Germline assignment: CDR1 SGHNT and CDR2 YYREEE (reference sequence). Trimming cost V 0 bases and J 2 bases, with 9 bases left between them.

The chain uses TRBV19 and TRBJ2-1; 8 nucleotides align to TRBD1. The CDR3 is made up of 14 amino acids. The trim removed 5 bases at V and 5 bases at J, leaving 5 bases unmatched. CDR1 and CDR2 from the germline V gene are LNHDA and SQIVND (reference sequence). CDR3 bases: TGTGCCAGTAGTGCCAGGGGGCGCGACAATGAGCAGTTCTTC. Encoded protein: CASSARGRDNEQFF.

The rearrangement joins TRBV5-1 to TRBJ2-7; D is unresolved. V was trimmed by 1 base and J by 3 bases, leaving 8 bases between them. The CDR3 runs 13 residues. Germline CDR1 reads SGHRS; CDR2 reads YFSETQ. This CDR3 reads CASSLISDYEQYF. The CDR3 DNA reads TGCGCCAGCAGCTTGATCAGCGACTACGAGCAGTACTTC.